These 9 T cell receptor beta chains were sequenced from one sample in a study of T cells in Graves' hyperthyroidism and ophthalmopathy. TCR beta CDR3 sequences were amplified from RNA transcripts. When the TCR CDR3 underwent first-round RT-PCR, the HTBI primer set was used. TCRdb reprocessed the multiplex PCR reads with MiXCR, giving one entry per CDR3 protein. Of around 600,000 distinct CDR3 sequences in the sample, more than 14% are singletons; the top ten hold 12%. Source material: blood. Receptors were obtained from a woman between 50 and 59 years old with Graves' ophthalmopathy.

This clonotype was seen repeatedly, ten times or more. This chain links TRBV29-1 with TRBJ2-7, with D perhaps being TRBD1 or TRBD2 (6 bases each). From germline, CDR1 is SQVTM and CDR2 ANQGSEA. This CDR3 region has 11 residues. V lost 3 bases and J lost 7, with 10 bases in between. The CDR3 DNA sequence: TGCAGCGTTGAGGGGGGCGGTGAGCAGTACTTC. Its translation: CSVEGGGEQYF.

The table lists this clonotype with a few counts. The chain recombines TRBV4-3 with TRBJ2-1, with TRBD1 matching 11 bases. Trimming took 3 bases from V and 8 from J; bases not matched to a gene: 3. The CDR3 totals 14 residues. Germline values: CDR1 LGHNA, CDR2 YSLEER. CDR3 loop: CASSHGTGGDEQFF. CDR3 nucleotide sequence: TGCGCCAGCAGCCACGGGACAGGGGGTGATGAGCAGTTCTTC.

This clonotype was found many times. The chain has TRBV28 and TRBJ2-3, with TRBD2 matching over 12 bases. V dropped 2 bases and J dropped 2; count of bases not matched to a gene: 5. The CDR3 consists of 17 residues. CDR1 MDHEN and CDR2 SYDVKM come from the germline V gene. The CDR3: CASSLPGLAGHTDTQYF. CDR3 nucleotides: TGTGCCAGCAGTTTACCCGGACTAGCGGGACACACAGATACGCAGTATTTT.

CDR3 amino acids: CASSFNGGRGIYEQYF. The CDR3, as DNA: TGTGCCAGCAGCTTTAATGGCGGCAGGGGGATCTACGAGCAGTACTTC. This chain uses TRBV13 with TRBJ2-7; 7 positions agree with TRBD1. Trimming cost V 3 bases and J 3 bases; bases outside gene matches: 11. Germline V CDR1 and CDR2: PRHDT, FYEKMQ (reference sequence). The length of the CDR3 is 16 residues.

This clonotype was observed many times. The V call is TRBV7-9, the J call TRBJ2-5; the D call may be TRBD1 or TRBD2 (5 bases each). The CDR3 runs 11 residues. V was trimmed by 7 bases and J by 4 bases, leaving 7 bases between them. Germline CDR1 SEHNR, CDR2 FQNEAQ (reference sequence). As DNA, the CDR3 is TGTGCCAGCATCGGGGCAGAGACCCAGTACTTC. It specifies CASIGAETQYF. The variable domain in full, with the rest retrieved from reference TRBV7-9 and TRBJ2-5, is DTGVSQNPRHKITKRGQNVTFRCDPISEHNRLYWYRQTLGQGPEFLTYFQNEAQLEKSRLLSDRFSAERPKGSFSTLEIQRTEQGDSAMYLCASIGAETQYFGPGTRLLVL.

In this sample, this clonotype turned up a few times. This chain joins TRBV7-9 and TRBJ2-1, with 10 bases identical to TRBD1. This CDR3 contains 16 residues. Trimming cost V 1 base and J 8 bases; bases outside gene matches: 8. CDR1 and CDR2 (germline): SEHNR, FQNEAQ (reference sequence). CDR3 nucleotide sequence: TGTGCCAGCAGCTTAGGATTCGGGGACAGGGGCGATGAGCAGTTCTTC. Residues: CASSLGFGDRGDEQFF.

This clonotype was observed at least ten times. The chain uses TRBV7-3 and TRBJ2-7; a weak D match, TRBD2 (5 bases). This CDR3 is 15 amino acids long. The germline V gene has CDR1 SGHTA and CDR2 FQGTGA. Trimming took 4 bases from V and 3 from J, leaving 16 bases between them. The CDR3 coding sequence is TGTGCCAGCAGCTCGAAAGCGGCGACCTACTACGAGCAGTACTTC. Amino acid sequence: CASSSKAATYYEQYF.

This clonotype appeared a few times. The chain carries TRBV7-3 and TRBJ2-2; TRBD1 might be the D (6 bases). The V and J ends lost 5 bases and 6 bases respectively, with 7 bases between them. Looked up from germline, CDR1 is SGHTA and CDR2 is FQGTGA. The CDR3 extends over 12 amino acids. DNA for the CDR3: TGTGCCAGCAGCGAGGGGGCCGGGGAGCTGTTTTTT. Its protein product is CASSEGAGELFF.

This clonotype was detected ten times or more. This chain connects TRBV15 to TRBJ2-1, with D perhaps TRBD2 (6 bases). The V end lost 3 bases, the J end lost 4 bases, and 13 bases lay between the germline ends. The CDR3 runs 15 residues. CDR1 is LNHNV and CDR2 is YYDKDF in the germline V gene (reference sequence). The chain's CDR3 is CATSRAGTGYNEQFF. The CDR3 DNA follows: TGTGCCACCAGCAGGGCGGGGACTGGGTACAATGAGCAGTTCTTC.